Each of the 18 T cell receptor beta chains below was sequenced from the same sample in a study of blood T cell repertoires in COVID-19. TCRdb's copy holds only in-frame clones and misses some; the assay was immunoSEQ multiplex PCR. The sample yields some 200,000 clones, roughly 82% seen once. The sequenced material came from PBMCs or T cells enriched from blood (not recorded which). The receptor set was obtained from a man between 35 and 55 years old who had recovered from COVID-19.

This clone appeared a few times. This chain links TRBV6-5 with TRBJ2-7; 9 bases are shared with TRBD2. Germline V gene lookup returns CDR1 MNHEY and CDR2 SVGAGI. This CDR3 is built from 14 residues. After removal of 8 bases from V and 2 bases from J, the junction contained 7 bases not matched to a gene. CDR3 bases: TGTGCCAGCGGATTAACTAGCGGGCCCTACGAGCAGTACGTC. Protein sequence: CASGLTSGPYEQYV.

V and J are TRBV6-2 or TRBV6-3 and TRBJ1-1; D remains ambiguous. Germline-derived CDR1 and CDR2 are MNHEY and SVGEGT. The CDR3 totals 18 residues. V was trimmed by 2 bases and J by 1 base, leaving 20 bases between them. The CDR3 DNA is TGTGCCAGCAGTTACCGGAGGGTAAGTGGGAATCCGAACACTGAAGCTTTCTTT. Its protein is CASSYRRVSGNPNTEAFF.

This chain joins TRBV28 and TRBJ2-1; D not resolved. Germline-derived CDR1 and CDR2 are MDHEN and SYDVKM. This CDR3 contains 15 residues. Trimming left V 6 bases short and J 4 bases short, with 16 bases between. The CDR3 sequence: CASSSRHSAYNEQFF. The CDR3 DNA follows: TGTGCCAGCAGCTCGAGGCACTCCGCATACAATGAGCAGTTCTTC.

The rearrangement links TRBV5-4 to TRBJ2-5, with 7 bases identical to TRBD2. J was trimmed by 7 bases and V by 1 base; bases with no gene match: 10. This CDR3 is built from 15 residues. The V gene's germline CDR1 is SGHNT and CDR2 YYREEE (reference sequence). CDR3 nucleotide sequence: TGTGCCAGCAGCTTGAGGGATCGCGGGAGTGGGACCCAGTACTTC. Residues: CASSLRDRGSGTQYF.

The J gene is TRBJ1-5, the V gene TRBV18; D remains unclear. Germline V lookup: CDR1 KGHSH, CDR2 LQKENI. Trimming took 6 bases from V and 5 from J, leaving 11 bases between them. CDR3 length equals 13 residues. The chain's CDR3 is CASSPRSDQPQHF. In DNA form, the CDR3 reads TGTGCCAGCTCCCCGCGGAGCGATCAGCCCCAGCATTTT.

CDR3: CASSFPAGDYNEQFF. The CDR3 nucleotides are TGTGCCAGCAGTTTTCCAGCGGGGGACTACAATGAGCAGTTCTTC. The J gene is TRBJ2-1, the V gene TRBV27, with 8 positions matching TRBD2. The V segment lost 3 bases and the J segment 3 bases; nucleotides outside the gene matches: 4. CDR3 length: 15 residues. The germline CDR1 and CDR2 sequences are MNHEY and SMNVEV (reference sequence).

V and J are TRBV5-6 and TRBJ1-2, with a weak D call TRBD1 (5 bases). CDR1 and CDR2 (germline): SGHDT, YYEEEE. V was pared by 1 base and J by 4 bases, with 14 bases between. The CDR3 consists of 15 residues. The CDR3: CASSLWGVLIYGYTF. In DNA, the CDR3 is TGTGCCAGCAGCTTGTGGGGGGTTTTGATCTATGGCTACACCTTC.

In DNA, the CDR3 is TGCGCCAGCAGCCTCGACAGGGGTGGTTCGAACACTGAAGCTTTCTTT. Encoded protein: CASSLDRGGSNTEAFF. The J gene is TRBJ1-1, the V gene TRBV5-1, with 8 nucleotides matching TRBD1. The CDR3 is made up of 16 amino acids. The junction had 9 bases not matched to a gene; V was cut back by 4 bases and J by 1 base. CDR1 and CDR2 (germline): SGHRS, YFSETQ.

J is TRBJ1-3 and V is TRBV7-6, with D possibly TRBD1 on 5 matching bases. The CDR3 consists of 16 residues. The germline V and J ends were trimmed by 4 bases and 0 bases, with 13 bases remaining between them. Germline CDR1 and CDR2: SGHVS and FNYEAQ. The CDR3 bases are TGTGCCAGCAGCTCCCGTCCGGGGGACTCTGGAAACACCATATATTTT. Protein: CASSSRPGDSGNTIYF.

The V call is TRBV4-2, the J call TRBJ2-6, with 8 bases identical to TRBD1. Trimming cost V 3 bases and J 0 bases; bases outside gene matches: 7. The germline CDR1 and CDR2 sequences are LGHNA and YNFKEQ. There are 18 residues in the CDR3. The CDR3 DNA is TGTGCCAGCAGCCAGTCAGGGGGCACGAGCTCTGGGGCCAACGTCCTGACTTTC. This gives the protein CASSQSGGTSSGANVLTF.

The J gene is TRBJ1-4, the V gene TRBV5-1; D not certain. In germline, CDR1 is SGHRS, CDR2 YFSETQ. The CDR3 consists of 15 residues. Trimming stripped 2 bases from V and 5 bases from J, with 13 bases between. The CDR3 here is CASSFNGEYNEKLFF. The CDR3 DNA reads as TGCGCCAGCAGCTTTAACGGGGAATACAATGAAAAACTGTTTTTT.

This clone has more than one count but fewer than ten. CDR3 bases: TGCAGTGCTGACAGGGCGTACGGCTACACCTTC. Protein product: CSADRAYGYTF. This chain connects TRBV20-1 to TRBJ1-2; 7 bases match TRBD1. V was pared by 5 bases and J by 8 bases, with 5 bases of the junction left unmatched. The CDR3 spans 11 residues. The germline V gene has CDR1 DFQATT and CDR2 SNEGSKA (reference sequence).

This chain links TRBV6-5 with TRBJ2-3; 10 bases fit TRBD2. The germline gives CDR1 MNHEY, CDR2 SVGAGI. This CDR3 is built from 12 residues. V was clipped by 6 bases and J by 12 bases; unmatched bases: 6. CDR3 DNA sequence: TGTGCCAGCAGGGCTAGCGGGGGCATTCAGTATTTT. Translation gives CASRASGGIQYF.

This chain links TRBV4-3 with TRBJ1-5, with 7 positions matching TRBD1. V shed 1 base, J shed 3 bases, and the junction held 6 bases outside the gene matches. This CDR3 spans 16 amino acids. Germline V lookup: CDR1 LGHNA, CDR2 YSLEER. The CDR3 loop is CASSQGLDRANQPQHF. CDR3 coding DNA: TGCGCCAGCAGCCAAGGGCTAGACAGGGCCAATCAGCCCCAGCATTTT.

The table lists this clone with a count of one. The rearrangement joins TRBV5-4 to TRBJ1-6; 9 bases fit TRBD1. The CDR3 length is 15 residues. Germline V gives CDR1 SGHNT, CDR2 YYREEE (reference sequence). Trimming took 4 bases from V and 6 from J; bases not matched to a gene: 5. As DNA, the CDR3 is TGTGCCAGCAGCAGCCGGACAGGGGTTAATTCACCCCTCCACTTT. This codes for CASSSRTGVNSPLHF.

This clone came up a few times. V and J are TRBV2 and TRBJ2-7; 10 nucleotides agree with TRBD2. The CDR3 spans 14 residues. Per the germline V gene, CDR1 is SNHLY and CDR2 is FYNNEI. V lost 4 bases and J lost 3; bases outside the gene matches: 3. CDR3 in amino acids: CASSGTSGYYEQYF. CDR3 DNA sequence: TGTGCCAGCAGTGGGACTAGCGGTTACTACGAGCAGTACTTC.

This rearrangement joins TRBV29-1 to TRBJ2-5; TRBD2 might be the D (6 bases). Trimming took 0 bases from V and 0 from J, leaving 14 bases between them. In germline, CDR1 is SQVTM, CDR2 ANQGSEA. This CDR3 contains 16 residues. DNA for the CDR3: TGCAGCGTTGAAGAGTTCCGGGGGAGGAACCAAGAGACCCAGTACTTC. Translation: CSVEEFRGRNQETQYF. Together with reference TRBV29-1 and TRBJ2-5, the CDR3 gives the full variable domain: SAVISQKPSRDICQRGTSLTIQCQVDSQVTMMFWYRQQPGQSLTLIATANQGSEATYESGFVIDKFPISRPNLTFSTLTVSNMSPEDSSIYLCSVEEFRGRNQETQYFGPGTRLLVL.

The chain carries TRBV9 and TRBJ2-2; 7 bases align to TRBD1. Germline V gene data show CDR1 as SGDLS and CDR2 as YYNGEE. The junction had 13 bases not matched to a gene; V was cut back by 0 bases and J by 2 bases. CDR3 length: 19 residues. CDR3 protein: CASSVVSTGRDVNTGELFF. CDR3 DNA sequence: TGTGCCAGCAGCGTAGTTTCGACAGGGAGAGACGTAAACACCGGGGAGCTGTTTTTT.